These 32 T cell receptor beta chains originate from one sample sequenced in a study of cytomegalovirus exposure and HLA in healthy donors. In the PCR, 60 Vbeta and 13 Jbeta primers were used. Sequenced by immunoSEQ multiplex PCR; TCRdb stores in-frame clones only, minus some. The data contain tens of thousands of clones, about three quarters of them singletons. Sequencing used PBMCs. The receptors here all came from a man aged 35 to 55 in good health and CMV-seronegative.

The chain uses TRBV7-9 and TRBJ2-5; 7 bases map to TRBD1. Gene TRBJ2-7 matches the end of the DNA better, so the J call may be wrong. The CDR3 has 14 residues. Per germline, CDR1 SEHNR and CDR2 FQNEAQ (reference sequence). CDR3 sequence (DNA): TGTGCCAGCAGCAGCCGGGACAGCTCCTACGAGCAGTACTTC. It is translated as CASSSRDSSYEQYF.

The chain couples TRBV9 to TRBJ2-5, with a possible D match to TRBD2 (6 bases). The end of the DNA aligns better with TRBJ2-7, so the J call may be wrong. The CDR3 runs 15 residues. In germline, CDR1 is SGDLS, CDR2 YYNGEE. CDR3 bases: TGTGCCAGCAGCGTAAGGGCGGGATTCTCCTACGAGCAGTACTTC. Protein: CASSVRAGFSYEQYF.

CDR3 DNA: TGCAGCGTCCTCGGGCAGGGTCGGATGGAGACCCAGTACTTC. Its translation is CSVLGQGRMETQYF. The J gene is TRBJ2-5, the V gene TRBV29-1, with D possibly TRBD1 on 5 matching bases. The V gene lost 6 bases and the J gene lost 5 bases, with 19 bases spanning the gap. CDR1 and CDR2 (germline): SQVTM, ANQGSEA. The CDR3 runs 14 residues.

V is TRBV7-9 and J is TRBJ1-1; 9 nucleotides agree with TRBD1. CDR1 is SEHNR, CDR2 FQNEAQ, per germline (reference sequence). J lost 2 bases, V lost 7 bases, and 14 bases had no gene match. The CDR3 consists of 17 residues. The CDR3 coding sequence is TGTGCCAGCAAACCCGGGACAGGGAGGCAACCCAACACTGAAGCTTTCTTT. It specifies CASKPGTGRQPNTEAFF.

This clone was seen only once. The rearrangement joins TRBV9 to TRBJ1-3; TRBD1 might be the D (6 bases). Germline V CDR1 and CDR2: SGDLS, YYNGEE. This CDR3 region has 15 residues. V was clipped by 0 bases and J by 0 bases, with 7 bases between them. For the CDR3, the DNA is TGTGCCAGCAGCGTAGAACAGGGCTCTGGAAACACCATATATTTT. This gives the protein CASSVEQGSGNTIYF.

This clone came up a few times. This chain connects TRBV27 to TRBJ2-1; the match to TRBD2 covers 9 bases. The CDR3 length is 15 residues. Germline V gene lookup returns CDR1 MNHEY and CDR2 SMNVEV (reference sequence). V dropped 4 bases and J dropped 6; count of bases not matched to a gene: 7. DNA for the CDR3: TGTGCCAGCAGTTCTAGCGGGACGGCCGTCAATGAGCAGTTCTTC. Residues: CASSSSGTAVNEQFF.

The chain carries TRBV11-3 and TRBJ2-1; 8 bases are a match to TRBD2. V lost 2 bases, J lost 9 bases, and 3 bases stayed unmatched. This CDR3 comprises 13 residues. CDR1 and CDR2 (germline): SGHNT, YENEEA. The CDR3 reads CASSLYGGGEQFF. The CDR3 DNA sequence: TGTGCCAGCAGCTTATACGGGGGGGGTGAGCAGTTCTTC.

A single count supports this clone. The rearrangement links TRBV27 to TRBJ2-3; TRBD2 matches 9 bases. Germline CDR1 MNHEY, CDR2 SMNVEV (reference sequence). The CDR3 consists of 16 residues. With V trimmed by 6 bases and J by 0 bases, 7 bases remained unmatched. The DNA for the CDR3 is TGTGCCAGCAGCGTCCTAGCGGGGTCTAGCACAGATACGCAGTATTTT. Protein sequence: CASSVLAGSSTDTQYF.

The chain carries TRBV28 and TRBJ1-1; D remains ambiguous. The germline V gene has CDR1 MDHEN and CDR2 SYDVKM. Trimming pared 11 bases from V and 5 bases from J, leaving 18 bases between. The CDR3 sequence is 13 residues long. As DNA, the CDR3 is TGTGCCGGTAACTCAAAACGAAAGACTGAAGCTTTCTTT. It translates to CAGNSKRKTEAFF.

J is TRBJ2-1 and V is TRBV6-1, with TRBD1 matching 7 bases. V dropped 0 bases and J dropped 8; count of bases not matched to a gene: 4. CDR1 MNHNS and CDR2 SASEGT come from the germline V gene. CDR3 length: 14 amino acids. CDR3: CASSEANRGDEQFF. CDR3 nucleotides: TGTGCCAGCAGTGAAGCGAACAGGGGCGATGAGCAGTTCTTC.

The chain links TRBV9 to TRBJ1-5; a weak D match, TRBD1 (5 bases). Germline V gives CDR1 SGDLS, CDR2 YYNGEE. V lost 2 bases and J 0 bases, leaving 9 bases between the germline ends. The CDR3 extends over 15 amino acids. This CDR3 reads CASSVDSYSNQPQHF. The DNA for the CDR3 is TGTGCCAGCAGCGTCGACAGCTATAGCAATCAGCCCCAGCATTTT.

This clone appeared a single time. Other DNA sequences in the same sample also yield this CDR3. CDR3 protein: CASSSDRASTEAFF. CDR3 sequence (DNA): TGTGCCAGCAGCTCAGACAGGGCCAGCACTGAAGCTTTCTTT. V usage is TRBV13 and J usage is TRBJ1-1; 7 bases align to TRBD1. V was pared by 4 bases and J by 4 bases, with 6 bases of the junction left unmatched. The CDR3 runs 14 residues. Per the germline V gene, CDR1 is PRHDT and CDR2 is FYEKMQ (reference sequence).

The chain uses TRBV19 and TRBJ1-1, with D possibly being TRBD1 (5 bases). The CDR3 contains 14 residues. V gave up 3 bases and J gave up 7 bases, with 15 bases separating them. The germline gives CDR1 LNHDA, CDR2 SQIVND (reference sequence). In DNA, the CDR3 is TGTGCCAGTAGTATTCAAGGGGTCGGGTTTGAAGCTTTCTTT. This encodes CASSIQGVGFEAFF.

The chain carries TRBV12-5 and TRBJ1-2, with D perhaps TRBD1 (5 bases). The V and J ends lost 0 bases and 4 bases respectively, with 9 bases between them. The CDR3 runs 14 residues. Germline loops: CDR1 LGHNT, CDR2 FRNRAP. CDR3 sequence (DNA): TGTGCTAGTGGTTTGGTTAGACAGTTCTATGGCTACACCTTC. Its translation is CASGLVRQFYGYTF.

This clone qualifies as medium-sized (0.01 to 0.1%). The V gene is TRBV19, the J gene TRBJ2-7, with TRBD2 identical over 7 bases. Trimming cost V 5 bases and J 2 bases; bases outside gene matches: 6. The CDR3 contains 14 residues. Germline V gene sequence: CDR1 LNHDA, CDR2 SQIVND (reference sequence). The DNA of the CDR3 is TGTGCCAGTAGTCGACGGGGGGACCCCTACGAGCAGTACTTC. Translated, it gives CASSRRGDPYEQYF.

The chain recombines TRBV30 with TRBJ2-7; 10 nucleotides align to TRBD2. Germline V lookup: CDR1 GTSNPN, CDR2 SVGIG (reference sequence). Trimming cost V 5 bases and J 4 bases; bases outside gene matches: 2. The CDR3 has 12 amino acids. The CDR3: CAWGTSAYEQYF. The DNA of the CDR3 is TGTGCCTGGGGGACTAGCGCTTACGAGCAGTACTTC.

This chain joins TRBV30 and TRBJ1-1, with 7 bases that match TRBD1. The junction had 4 bases not matched to a gene; V was cut back by 3 bases and J by 0 bases. This CDR3 comprises 14 residues. The germline V gene encodes CDR1 GTSNPN and CDR2 SVGIG (reference sequence). CDR3 residues: CAWSRGTVNTEAFF. DNA of the CDR3: TGTGCCTGGAGCAGGGGGACAGTGAACACTGAAGCTTTCTTT.

The V and J genes are TRBV13 and TRBJ2-7; 11 bases agree with TRBD2. The germline gives CDR1 PRHDT, CDR2 FYEKMQ (reference sequence). The CDR3 has 18 residues. The V and J ends lost 5 bases and 4 bases, in that order; junction bases with no gene match: 16. The CDR3 DNA is TGTGCCAGCAGCAGTTGGACTAGCGGGTGGGCAGGGAGTTACGAGCAGTACTTC. Translation: CASSSWTSGWAGSYEQYF.

This clone was counted once. The chain recombines TRBV10-3 with TRBJ2-6; possibly TRBD1 for D (5 bases). The V end was cut by 2 bases, the J end by 2 bases, with 7 bases between. CDR3 length: 15 amino acids. Germline CDR1 reads ENHRY; CDR2 reads SYGVKD. The CDR3 DNA reads as TGTGCCATCAGTGAGGAAGGGGCTGGGGCCAACGTCCTGACTTTC. It is translated as CAISEEGAGANVLTF.

The genes are TRBV19 and TRBJ2-1, with TRBD2 identical over 11 bases. Germline lookup yields CDR1 LNHDA and CDR2 SQIVND (reference sequence). This CDR3 has 15 residues. The V segment lost 2 bases and the J segment 6 bases; nucleotides outside the gene matches: 3. CDR3 DNA: TGTGCCAGTAGTATAACCGGGACTAGCGGCAATGAGCAGTTCTTC. It specifies CASSITGTSGNEQFF.

This chain uses TRBV10-3 with TRBJ2-5, with TRBD2 matching 8 bases. CDR3 length: 13 amino acids. The V gene's germline CDR1 is ENHRY and CDR2 SYGVKD. Trimming at V came to 8 bases and at J to 4 bases, leaving 6 bases not matched to a gene. The CDR3 sequence is CAIGSGSVETQYF. CDR3 DNA: TGTGCCATCGGGAGCGGGAGCGTAGAGACCCAGTACTTC.

This chain joins TRBV18 and TRBJ2-2; 8 nucleotides match TRBD2. CDR3 size: 12 residues. Germline V lookup: CDR1 KGHSH, CDR2 LQKENI. V lost 4 bases and J lost 13; bases outside the gene matches: 5. For the CDR3, the DNA is TGTGCCAGCTCACTAAAGCGGGAGACGCTGTTTTTT. Translating it yields CASSLKRETLFF.

The chain recombines TRBV28 with TRBJ1-2; D is unclear. V was cut by 6 bases and J by 4 bases, with 12 bases left in between. The CDR3 consists of 13 residues. Germline V gene lookup returns CDR1 MDHEN and CDR2 SYDVKM. CDR3 nucleotide sequence: TGTGCCAGCAGCCCAGGACTCACCTATGGCTACACCTTC. It codes for CASSPGLTYGYTF.

The rearrangement uses TRBV30 and TRBJ2-4, with D perhaps matching TRBD1 (6 bases). The CDR3 covers 14 residues. Germline CDR1 reads GTSNPN; CDR2 reads SVGIG (reference sequence). V lost 1 base, J lost 4 bases, and 11 bases lay in between. CDR3 coding DNA: TGTGCCTGGAGTGCGGGACACCAAAAAAACATTCAGTACTTC. Its protein is CAWSAGHQKNIQYF. Combining the CDR3 with reference TRBV30 and TRBJ2-4 gives the whole variable domain SQTIHQWPATLVQPVGSPLSLECTVEGTSNPNLYWYRQAAGRGLQLLFYSVGIGQISSEVPQNLSASRPQDRQFILSSKKLLLSDSGFYLCAWSAGHQKNIQYFGAGTRLSVL.

The chain links TRBV7-2 to TRBJ1-1, with D unresolved. V lost 5 bases and J lost 5, with 15 bases in between. CDR1 and CDR2 (germline): SGHTA, FQGNSA. This CDR3 has 14 amino acids. This CDR3 reads CASSPKAGGTEAFF. In DNA, the CDR3 is TGTGCCAGCAGCCCCAAGGCAGGTGGGACTGAAGCTTTCTTT.

This clone was seen once. The chain has TRBV27 and TRBJ2-7, with D perhaps TRBD1 (7 bases). V lost 5 bases and J lost 6, with 14 bases in between. The CDR3 sequence is 13 residues long. Germline loops: CDR1 MNHEY, CDR2 SMNVEV (reference sequence). In DNA, the CDR3 is TGTGCCAGCAGTCCCGGGACAGCGGGCGAGCAGTACTTC. This sequence encodes CASSPGTAGEQYF.

The V and J genes are TRBV10-3 and TRBJ2-5; 8 bases are shared with TRBD2. CDR3 size: 15 residues. Losses at the gene ends were 3 bases for V and 5 bases for J; bases not matched to a gene: 8. Per the germline V gene, CDR1 is ENHRY and CDR2 is SYGVKD. CDR3 sequence (DNA): TGTGCCATCAGTGAACTAATTAGCGGGGCGGAGACCCAGTACTTC. Translation: CAISELISGAETQYF.

The chain combines TRBV5-5 with TRBJ2-7, with 8 bases aligning to TRBD1. This CDR3 spans 15 amino acids. V trimming: 2 bases; J trimming: 1 base; junction bases outside the gene matches: 5. Germline V lookup: CDR1 SGHKS, CDR2 YYEKEE (reference sequence). The CDR3 reads CASSLGTGGSYEQYF. The CDR3 region has the DNA TGTGCCAGCAGCTTAGGGACAGGAGGTTCCTACGAGCAGTACTTC. The full variable domain, in which reference TRBV5-5 and TRBJ2-7 provide the parts outside the CDR3, is DAGVTQSPTHLIKTRGQQVTLRCSPISGHKSVSWYQQVLGQGPQFIFQYYEKEERGRGNFPDRFSARQFPNYSSELNVNALLLGDSALYLCASSLGTGGSYEQYFGPGTRLTVT.

This clone came up a few times. V usage is TRBV19 and J usage is TRBJ1-1; possible D gene TRBD1, 6 bases. Per the germline V gene, CDR1 is LNHDA and CDR2 is SQIVND (reference sequence). Trimming pared 3 bases from V and 3 bases from J, leaving 8 bases between. This CDR3 is built from 13 residues. CDR3 sequence: CASSMKGDTEAFF. CDR3 sequence (DNA): TGTGCCAGTAGTATGAAGGGGGACACTGAAGCTTTCTTT.

The chain is built from TRBV6-1 and TRBJ1-4; 8 bases align to TRBD1. CDR1 MNHNS and CDR2 SASEGT come from the germline V gene. V gave up 6 bases and J gave up 4 bases; unmatched junction bases: 1. The CDR3 has 13 residues. The CDR3 sequence is CASRTGVNEKLFF. As DNA, the CDR3 is TGTGCCAGCAGGACAGGGGTTAATGAAAAACTGTTTTTT.

In this sample, this clone turned up a few times. The rearrangement links TRBV4-3 to TRBJ2-3; no clear D gene. V lost 1 base, J lost 7 bases, and 6 bases lay in between. The CDR3 has 12 residues. Germline values: CDR1 LGHNA, CDR2 YSLEER. CDR3 sequence: CASSQGPNTQYF. For the CDR3, the DNA is TGCGCCAGCAGCCAAGGGCCGAATACGCAGTATTTT.

The chain carries TRBV28 and TRBJ1-5; tentative D call: TRBD1 (5 bases). Trimming stripped 3 bases from V and 6 bases from J, with 12 bases between. The germline CDR1 and CDR2 sequences are MDHEN and SYDVKM. The CDR3 runs to 14 residues. The CDR3 sequence: CASSLLTVAQPQHF. Here the CDR3 DNA reads TGTGCCAGCAGTTTGCTGACAGTCGCTCAGCCCCAGCATTTT.